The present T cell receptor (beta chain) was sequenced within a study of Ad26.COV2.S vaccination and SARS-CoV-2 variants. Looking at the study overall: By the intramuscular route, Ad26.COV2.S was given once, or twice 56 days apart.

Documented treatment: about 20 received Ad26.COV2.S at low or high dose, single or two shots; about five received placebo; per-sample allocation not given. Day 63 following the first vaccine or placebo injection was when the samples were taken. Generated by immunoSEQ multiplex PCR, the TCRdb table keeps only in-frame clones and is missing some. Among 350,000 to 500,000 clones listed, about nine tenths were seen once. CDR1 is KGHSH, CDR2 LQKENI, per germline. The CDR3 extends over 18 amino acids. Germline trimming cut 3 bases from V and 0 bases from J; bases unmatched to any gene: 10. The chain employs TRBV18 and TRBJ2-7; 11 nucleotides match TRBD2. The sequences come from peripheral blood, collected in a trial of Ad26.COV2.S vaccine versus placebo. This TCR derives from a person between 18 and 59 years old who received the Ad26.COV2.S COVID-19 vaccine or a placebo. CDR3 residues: CASSPAGTSGLSSYEQYF. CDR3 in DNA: TGTGCCAGCTCACCGGCCGGGACTAGCGGCCTCAGCTCCTACGAGCAGTACTTC.